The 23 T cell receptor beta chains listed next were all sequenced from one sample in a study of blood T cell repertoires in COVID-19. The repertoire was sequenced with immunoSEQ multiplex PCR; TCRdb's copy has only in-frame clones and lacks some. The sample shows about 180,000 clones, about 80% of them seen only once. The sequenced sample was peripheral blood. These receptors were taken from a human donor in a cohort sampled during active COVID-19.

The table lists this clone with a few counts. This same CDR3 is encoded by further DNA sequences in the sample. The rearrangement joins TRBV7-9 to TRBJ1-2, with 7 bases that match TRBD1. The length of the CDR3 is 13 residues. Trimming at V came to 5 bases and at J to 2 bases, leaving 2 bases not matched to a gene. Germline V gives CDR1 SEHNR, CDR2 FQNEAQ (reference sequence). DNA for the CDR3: TGTGCCAGCAGCCTGGGACAGAACTATGGCTACACCTTC. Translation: CASSLGQNYGYTF.

The CDR3 DNA is TGCGCCAGCAGCCGATCGACAGGGCCCAATCAGCCCCAGCATTTT. Translating it yields CASSRSTGPNQPQHF. The V gene is TRBV4-1, the J gene TRBJ1-5, with 7 bases that match TRBD1. In germline, CDR1 is MGHRA, CDR2 YSYEKL. The CDR3 contains 15 residues. V dropped 4 bases and J dropped 3; count of bases not matched to a gene: 6.

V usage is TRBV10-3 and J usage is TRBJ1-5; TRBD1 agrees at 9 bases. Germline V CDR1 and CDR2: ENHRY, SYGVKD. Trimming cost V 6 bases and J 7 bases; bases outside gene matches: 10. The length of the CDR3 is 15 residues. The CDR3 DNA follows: TGTGCCATCAGCCAACAGGGGGCTGAAGGGCAGCCCCAGCATTTT. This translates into CAISQQGAEGQPQHF.

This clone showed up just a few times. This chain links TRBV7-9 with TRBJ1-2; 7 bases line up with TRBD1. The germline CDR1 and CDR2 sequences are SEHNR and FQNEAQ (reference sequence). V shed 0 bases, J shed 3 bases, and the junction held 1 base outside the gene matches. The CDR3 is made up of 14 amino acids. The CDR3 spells CASSLAGQYYGYTF. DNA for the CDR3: TGTGCCAGCAGCTTAGCGGGACAGTACTATGGCTACACCTTC.

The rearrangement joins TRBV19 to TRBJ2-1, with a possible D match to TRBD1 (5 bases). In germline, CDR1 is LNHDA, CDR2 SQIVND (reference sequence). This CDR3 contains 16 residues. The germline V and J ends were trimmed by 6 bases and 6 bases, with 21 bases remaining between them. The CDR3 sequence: CASSLARTTDSNEQFF. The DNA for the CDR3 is TGTGCCAGTAGCCTCGCGCGGACGACAGACTCCAATGAGCAGTTCTTC.

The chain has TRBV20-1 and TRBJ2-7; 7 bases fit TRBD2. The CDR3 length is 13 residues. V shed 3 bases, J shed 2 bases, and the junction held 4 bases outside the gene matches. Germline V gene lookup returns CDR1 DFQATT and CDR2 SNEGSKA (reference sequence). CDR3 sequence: CSASDAGAYEQYF. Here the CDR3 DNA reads TGCAGTGCTAGTGACGCGGGAGCCTACGAGCAGTACTTC.

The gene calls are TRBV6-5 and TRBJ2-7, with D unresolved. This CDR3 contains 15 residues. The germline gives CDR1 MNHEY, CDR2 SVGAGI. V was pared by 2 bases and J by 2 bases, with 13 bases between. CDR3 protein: CASSYVMHPTYEQYF. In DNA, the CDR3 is TGTGCCAGCAGTTACGTAATGCACCCTACCTACGAGCAGTACTTC.

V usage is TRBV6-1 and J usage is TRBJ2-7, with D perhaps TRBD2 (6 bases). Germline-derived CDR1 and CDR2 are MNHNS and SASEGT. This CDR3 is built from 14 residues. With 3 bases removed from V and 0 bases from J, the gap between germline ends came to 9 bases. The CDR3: CASSEEGFSYEQYF. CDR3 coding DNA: TGTGCCAGCAGTGAGGAGGGATTCTCCTACGAGCAGTACTTC.

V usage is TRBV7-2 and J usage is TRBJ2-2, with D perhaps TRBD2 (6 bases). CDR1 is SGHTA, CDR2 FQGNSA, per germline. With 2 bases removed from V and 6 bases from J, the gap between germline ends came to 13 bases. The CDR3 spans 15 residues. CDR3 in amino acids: CASSLYGGGAGELFF. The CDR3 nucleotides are TGTGCCAGCAGCTTATACGGGGGTGGGGCCGGGGAGCTGTTTTTT. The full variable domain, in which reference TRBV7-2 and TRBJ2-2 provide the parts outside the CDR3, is GAGVSQSPSNKVTEKGKDVELRCDPISGHTALYWYRQSLGQGLEFLIYFQGNSAPDKSGLPSDRFSAERTGGSVSTLTIQRTQQEDSAVYLCASSLYGGGAGELFFGEGSRLTVL.

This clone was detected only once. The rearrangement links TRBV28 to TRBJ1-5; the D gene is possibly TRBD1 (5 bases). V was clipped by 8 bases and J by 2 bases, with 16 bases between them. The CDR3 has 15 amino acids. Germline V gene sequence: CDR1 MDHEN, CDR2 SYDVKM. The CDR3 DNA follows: TGTGCCAGCGTAGTGTCGGGGGGGGGCAATCAGCCCCAGCATTTT. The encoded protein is CASVVSGGGNQPQHF.

CDR3 sequence: CASSLGSSNQPQHF. The DNA of the CDR3 is TGTGCCAGCAGTCTCGGGTCTAGCAATCAGCCCCAGCATTTT. The chain joins TRBV6-5 to TRBJ1-5, with D hard to call. Germline V gives CDR1 MNHEY, CDR2 SVGAGI. This CDR3 is built from 14 residues. The V end lost 5 bases, the J end lost 0 bases, and 8 bases lay between the germline ends.

The DNA of the CDR3 is TGTGCCAGCAGCACGGGACAGGGGAACACCGGGGAGCTGTTTTTT. This encodes CASSTGQGNTGELFF. The chain has TRBV7-2 and TRBJ2-2; 9 nucleotides align to TRBD1. The CDR3 has 15 residues. Germline loops: CDR1 SGHTA, CDR2 FQGNSA. V shed 5 bases and J 1 base; nucleotides not matched to a gene: 2.

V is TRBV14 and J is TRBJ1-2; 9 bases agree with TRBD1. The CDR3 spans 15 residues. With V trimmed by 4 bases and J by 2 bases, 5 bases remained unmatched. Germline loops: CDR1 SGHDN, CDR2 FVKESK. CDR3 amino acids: CASSLAGTGNYGYTF. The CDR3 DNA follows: TGTGCCAGCAGCCTCGCCGGGACAGGGAACTATGGCTACACCTTC.

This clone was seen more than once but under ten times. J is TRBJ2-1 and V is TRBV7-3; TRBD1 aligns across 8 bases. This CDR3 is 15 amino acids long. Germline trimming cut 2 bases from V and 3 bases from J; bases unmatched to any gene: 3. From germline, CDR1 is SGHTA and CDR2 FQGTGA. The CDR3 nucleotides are TGTGCCAGCAGCTTAGGACAGGGACTCTACAATGAGCAGTTCTTC. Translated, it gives CASSLGQGLYNEQFF.

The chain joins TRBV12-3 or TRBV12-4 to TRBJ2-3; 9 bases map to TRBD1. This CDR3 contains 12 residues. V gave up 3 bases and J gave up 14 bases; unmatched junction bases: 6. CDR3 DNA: TGTGCCAGCAGTTTTATGGAGACAGGGGGGTATTTT. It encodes CASSFMETGGYF.

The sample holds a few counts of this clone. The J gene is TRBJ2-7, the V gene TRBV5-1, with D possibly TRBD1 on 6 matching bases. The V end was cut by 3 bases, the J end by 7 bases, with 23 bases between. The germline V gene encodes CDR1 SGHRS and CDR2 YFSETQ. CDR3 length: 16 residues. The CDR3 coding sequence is TGCGCCAGCAGCTCGCCCCGACAGGAGACTACGGTGGAGCAGTACTTC. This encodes CASSSPRQETTVEQYF.

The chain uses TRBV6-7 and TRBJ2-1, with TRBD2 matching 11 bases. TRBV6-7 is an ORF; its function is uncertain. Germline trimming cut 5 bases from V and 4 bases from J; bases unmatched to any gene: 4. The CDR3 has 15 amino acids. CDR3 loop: CASSAGTSGYNEQFF. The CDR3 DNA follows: TGTGCCAGCAGTGCCGGGACTAGCGGTTACAATGAGCAGTTCTTC.

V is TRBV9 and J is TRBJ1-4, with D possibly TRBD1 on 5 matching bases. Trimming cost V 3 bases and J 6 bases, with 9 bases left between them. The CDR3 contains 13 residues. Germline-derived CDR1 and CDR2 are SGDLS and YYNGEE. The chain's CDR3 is CASSGGVDEKLFF. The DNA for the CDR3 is TGTGCCAGCAGCGGGGGGGTGGATGAAAAACTGTTTTTT. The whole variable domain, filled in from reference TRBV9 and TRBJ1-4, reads DSGVTQTPKHLITATGQRVTLRCSPRSGDLSVYWYQQSLDQGLQFLIQYYNGEERAKGNILERFSAQQFPDLHSELNLSSLELGDSALYFCASSGGVDEKLFFGSGTQLSVL.

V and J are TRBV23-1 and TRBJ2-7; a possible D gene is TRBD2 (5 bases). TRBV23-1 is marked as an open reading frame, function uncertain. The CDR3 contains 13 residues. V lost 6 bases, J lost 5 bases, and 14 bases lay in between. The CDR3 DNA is TGCGCCAGCAGCCCTAGACGAGGGAACGAGCAGTACTTC. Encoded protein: CASSPRRGNEQYF.

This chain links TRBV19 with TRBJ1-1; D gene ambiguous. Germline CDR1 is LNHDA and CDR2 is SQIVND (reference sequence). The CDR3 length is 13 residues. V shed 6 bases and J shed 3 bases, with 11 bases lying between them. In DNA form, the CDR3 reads TGTGCCAGTAGCCGGGGAATGGACACTGAAGCTTTCTTT. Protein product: CASSRGMDTEAFF. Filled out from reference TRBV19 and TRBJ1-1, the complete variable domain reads DGGITQSPKYLFRKEGQNVTLSCEQNLNHDAMYWYRQDPGQGLRLIYYSQIVNDFQKGDIAEGYSVSREKKESFPLTVTSAQKNPTAFYLCASSRGMDTEAFFGQGTRLTVV.

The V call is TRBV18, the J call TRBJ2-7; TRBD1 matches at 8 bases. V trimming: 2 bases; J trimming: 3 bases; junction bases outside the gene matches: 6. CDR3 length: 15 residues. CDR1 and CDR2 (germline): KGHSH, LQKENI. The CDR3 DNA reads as TGTGCCAGCTCACCATCTACAGGGGGTCGCTACGAGCAGTACTTC. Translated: CASSPSTGGRYEQYF.

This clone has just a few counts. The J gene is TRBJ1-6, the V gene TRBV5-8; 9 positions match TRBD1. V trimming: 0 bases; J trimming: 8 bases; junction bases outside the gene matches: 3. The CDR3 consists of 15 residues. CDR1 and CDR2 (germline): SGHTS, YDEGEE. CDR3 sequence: CASSLGTGVYSPLHF. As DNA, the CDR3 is TGTGCCAGCAGCTTGGGGACAGGGGTGTATTCACCCCTCCACTTT.

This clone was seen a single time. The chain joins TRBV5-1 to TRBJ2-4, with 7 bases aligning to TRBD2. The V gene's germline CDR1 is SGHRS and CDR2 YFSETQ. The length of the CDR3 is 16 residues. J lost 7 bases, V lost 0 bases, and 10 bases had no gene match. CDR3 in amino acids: CASSLAPGTKRNIQYF. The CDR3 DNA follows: TGCGCCAGCAGCTTGGCCCCTGGGACTAAGAGGAACATTCAGTACTTC.